The 14 T cell receptor beta chains given below trace back to one sample, sequenced in a study of neurological immune-mediated disorders. TCRdb re-called the 5' RACE reads through MiXCR, storing one row per CDR3 protein. Counted here are about 92,000 distinct CDR3 sequences, approximately 3.5% occurring once; the ten biggest clones make up 2.9%. The sample comprised PBMCs. All receptors come from a woman in her 50s with multiple sclerosis.

This clonotype was picked up many times. V usage is TRBV5-5 and J usage is TRBJ2-5; D gene unclear. Germline values: CDR1 SGHKS, CDR2 YYEKEE (reference sequence). The CDR3 loop spans 12 amino acids. Trimming pared 3 bases from V and 3 bases from J, leaving 6 bases between. CDR3 amino acids: CASSSMEETQYF. Written as DNA, the CDR3 is TGTGCCAGCAGCTCGATGGAAGAGACCCAGTACTTC.

This clonotype was seen at least ten times. The V and J genes are TRBV7-2 and TRBJ2-7; D not certain. Looked up from germline, CDR1 is SGHTA and CDR2 is FQGNSA. Trimming pared 1 base from V and 3 bases from J, leaving 13 bases between. CDR3 size: 15 residues. The CDR3 reads CASSLEGYPYYEQYF. Here the CDR3 DNA reads TGTGCCAGCAGCTTAGAAGGATATCCTTACTACGAGCAGTACTTC.

This clonotype came up many times. The V gene is TRBV5-1, the J gene TRBJ2-7; tentatively, D is TRBD1 (5 bases). CDR1 and CDR2 (germline): SGHRS, YFSETQ. CDR3 length: 14 residues. The V end lost 7 bases, the J end lost 2 bases, and 16 bases lay between the germline ends. The CDR3 spells CASQTDPSTYEQYF. CDR3 in DNA: TGCGCCAGCCAGACAGACCCCTCCACCTACGAGCAGTACTTC.

Many counts were recorded for this clonotype. This chain connects TRBV20-1 to TRBJ1-2, with 7 bases that match TRBD1. This CDR3 has 13 residues. After removal of 2 bases from V and 4 bases from J, the junction contained 4 bases not matched to a gene. The germline V gene encodes CDR1 DFQATT and CDR2 SNEGSKA (reference sequence). CDR3 loop: CSARTGDLYGYTF. For the CDR3, the DNA is TGCAGTGCTAGAACAGGGGACCTCTATGGCTACACCTTC.

This chain uses TRBV10-3 with TRBJ1-2, with 8 bases identical to TRBD1. Trimming at V came to 5 bases and at J to 1 base, leaving 6 bases not matched to a gene. The CDR3 contains 15 residues. Germline V gene sequence: CDR1 ENHRY, CDR2 SYGVKD. The CDR3 DNA sequence: TGTGCCATCAGTCAGGGGGCTGGGGGTAACTATGGCTACACCTTC. Its translation: CAISQGAGGNYGYTF.

This clonotype was seen many times. The chain carries TRBV7-2 and TRBJ2-7; tentatively, D is TRBD2 (5 bases). The germline V gene has CDR1 SGHTA and CDR2 FQGNSA. This CDR3 spans 16 amino acids. V lost 5 bases and J 3 bases, leaving 20 bases between the germline ends. This CDR3 is CASSQTTLGINYEQYF. CDR3 bases: TGTGCCAGCAGCCAGACTACCCTAGGGATAAACTACGAGCAGTACTTC.

Ten or more counts support this clonotype. J is TRBJ2-1 and V is TRBV7-8, with D possibly TRBD2 on 5 matching bases. Trimming cost V 2 bases and J 8 bases, with 25 bases left between them. This CDR3 comprises 18 residues. Germline loops: CDR1 SGHVS, CDR2 FQNEAQ. Here the CDR3 DNA reads TGTGCCAGCAGCTTACTAATGAGCGGACCCATGCCTTGGCATGAGCAGTTCTTC. Its protein is CASSLLMSGPMPWHEQFF. The full variable domain, its missing parts supplied by reference TRBV7-8 and TRBJ2-1, is GAGVSQSPRYKVAKRGQDVALRCDPISGHVSLFWYQQALGQGPEFLTYFQNEAQLDKSGLPSDRFFAERPEGSVSTLKIQRTQQEDSAVYLCASSLLMSGPMPWHEQFFGPGTRLTVL.

This clonotype was seen at least ten times. The chain employs TRBV29-1 and TRBJ2-1; D might be TRBD1 (6 bases). In germline, CDR1 is SQVTM, CDR2 ANQGSEA. Trimming stripped 3 bases from V and 13 bases from J, with 16 bases between. This CDR3 contains 12 residues. CDR3 protein: CSVEAQGSSQFF. CDR3 sequence (DNA): TGCAGCGTTGAGGCCCAGGGGTCATCACAGTTCTTC.

Ten or more counts support this clonotype. The chain employs TRBV20-1 and TRBJ2-1, with 8 nucleotides matching TRBD2. V lost 3 bases and J lost 6; bases outside the gene matches: 4. Germline V CDR1 and CDR2: DFQATT, SNEGSKA (reference sequence). This CDR3 is built from 13 residues. The CDR3 DNA reads as TGCAGTGCTAGGCGGGGGGCGATCAATGAGCAGTTCTTC. Amino acids: CSARRGAINEQFF.

This clonotype is judged medium-sized (0.01 to 0.1%). The CDR3 DNA reads as TGCACCACAGGGGGCGCGGGGGATGGCTACACCTTC. Its translation: CTTGGAGDGYTF. The chain uses TRBV20-1 and TRBJ1-2; 9 bases are shared with TRBD1. Germline V lookup: CDR1 DFQATT, CDR2 SNEGSKA (reference sequence). The CDR3 length is 12 residues.

This clonotype was detected many times. The chain is built from TRBV12-3 or TRBV12-4 and TRBJ1-2, with 8 positions matching TRBD1. The CDR3 spans 13 residues. Losses at the gene ends were 8 bases for V and 6 bases for J; bases not matched to a gene: 8. DNA of the CDR3: TGTGCCAGCGCAAGGACAGGGAGGCATGGCTACACCTTC. Protein sequence: CASARTGRHGYTF.

There are many counts of this clonotype. This sequence joins TRBV20-1 and TRBJ2-7; D is unclear. The CDR3 totals 12 residues. CDR1 is DFQATT, CDR2 SNEGSKA, per germline (reference sequence). V lost 5 bases and J 2 bases, leaving 10 bases between the germline ends. In DNA form, the CDR3 reads TGCAGTGCTGAACGTGACACCTACGAGCAGTACTTC. The encoded protein is CSAERDTYEQYF.

There are a few counts of this clonotype. This chain uses TRBV24-1 with TRBJ2-3; 10 bases match TRBD1. V shed 9 bases, J shed 5 bases, and the junction held 4 bases outside the gene matches. CDR3 length: 13 amino acids. CDR1 and CDR2 (germline): KGHDR, SFDVKD. The chain's CDR3 is CATGQGDGDTQYF. CDR3 nucleotides: TGTGCCACCGGACAGGGGGATGGAGATACGCAGTATTTT.

This clonotype was found many times. The chain carries TRBV14 and TRBJ2-1; D uncertain. The CDR3 runs to 13 residues. Germline CDR1 SGHDN, CDR2 FVKESK. Trimming removed 0 bases from V and 8 bases from J, with 8 bases in between. The CDR3 is CASSQDLGHEQFF. CDR3 bases: TGTGCCAGCAGCCAAGACCTGGGCCATGAGCAGTTCTTC. Filled out from reference TRBV14 and TRBJ2-1, the complete variable domain reads EAGVTQFPSHSVIEKGQTVTLRCDPISGHDNLYWYRRVMGKEIKFLLHFVKESKQDESGMPNNRFLAERTGGTYSTLKVQPAELEDSGVYFCASSQDLGHEQFFGPGTRLTVL.